This T cell receptor beta chain is from a study of T cell responses to AZD1222 COVID-19 vaccine. Study findings and constraints: Spike regions recognized by vaccine-associated CD4 TCRs spanned the protein, led by 160-218 and 743-854. The sample set comprised mostly white British donors with more females, and clonal diversity was possibly underestimated.

With respect to this clone: The antigen is undetermined.

Using immunoSEQ multiplex PCR, the repertoire was profiled, and TCRdb retains in-frame clones only, with some absent. The repertoire holds 150,000 to 200,000 clones, with roughly 94% as singletons. The sample was peripheral blood, taken 28 days after the second AZD1222 dose. This TCR came from an adult who received the AZD1222 COVID-19 vaccine.

The CDR3 sequence: CASSQNSLVEQFF. The CDR3 bases are TGTGCCAGCAGCCAAAATTCTTTGGTGGAGCAGTTCTTC. The chain joins TRBV4-2 to TRBJ2-1; D call uncertain. Germline CDR1 and CDR2: LGHNA and YNFKEQ. Trimming removed 2 bases from V and 10 bases from J, with 12 bases in between. There are 13 residues in the CDR3.